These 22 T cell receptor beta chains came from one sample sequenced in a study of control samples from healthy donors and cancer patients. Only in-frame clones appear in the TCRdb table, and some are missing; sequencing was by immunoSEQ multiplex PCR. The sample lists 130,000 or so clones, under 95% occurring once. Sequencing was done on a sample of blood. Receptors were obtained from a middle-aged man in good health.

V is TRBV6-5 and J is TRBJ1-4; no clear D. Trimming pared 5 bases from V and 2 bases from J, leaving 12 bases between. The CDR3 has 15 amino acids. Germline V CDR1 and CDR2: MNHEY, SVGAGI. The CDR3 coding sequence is TGTGCCAGCAGTAACTTGGCCGGGACTAATGAAAAACTGTTTTTT. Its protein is CASSNLAGTNEKLFF.

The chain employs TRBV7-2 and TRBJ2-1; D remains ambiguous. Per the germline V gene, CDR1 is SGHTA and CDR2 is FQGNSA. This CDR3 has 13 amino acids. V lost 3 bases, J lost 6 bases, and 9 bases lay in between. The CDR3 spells CASSLRGFNEQFF. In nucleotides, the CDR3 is TGTGCCAGCAGCTTGCGAGGTTTCAATGAGCAGTTCTTC.

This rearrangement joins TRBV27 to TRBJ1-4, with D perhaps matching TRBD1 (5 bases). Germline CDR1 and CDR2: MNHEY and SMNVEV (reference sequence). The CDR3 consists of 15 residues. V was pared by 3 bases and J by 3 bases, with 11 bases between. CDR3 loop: CASSFEGQANEKLFF. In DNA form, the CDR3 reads TGTGCCAGCAGTTTTGAGGGGCAGGCTAATGAAAAACTGTTTTTT.

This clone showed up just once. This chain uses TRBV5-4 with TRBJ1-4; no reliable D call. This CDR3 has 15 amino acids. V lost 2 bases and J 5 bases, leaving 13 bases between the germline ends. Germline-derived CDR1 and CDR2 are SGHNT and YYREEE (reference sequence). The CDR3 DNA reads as TGTGCCAGCAGCTTCAGGTCGCAAACCAATGAAAAACTGTTTTTT. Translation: CASSFRSQTNEKLFF.

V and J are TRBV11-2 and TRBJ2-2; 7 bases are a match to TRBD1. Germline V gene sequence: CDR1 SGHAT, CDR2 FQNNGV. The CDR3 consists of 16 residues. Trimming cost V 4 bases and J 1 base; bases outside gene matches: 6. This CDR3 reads CASSSAWTGNTGELFF. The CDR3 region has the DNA TGTGCCAGCAGCTCCGCCTGGACAGGGAACACCGGGGAGCTGTTTTTT.

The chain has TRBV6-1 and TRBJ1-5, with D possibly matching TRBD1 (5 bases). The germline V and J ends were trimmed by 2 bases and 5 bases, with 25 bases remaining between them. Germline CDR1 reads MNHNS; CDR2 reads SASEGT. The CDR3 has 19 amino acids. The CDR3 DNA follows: TGTGCCAGCAGTGAAAACCCGGGGGTCGCGGCAGGTGGGGATCAGCCCCAGCATTTT. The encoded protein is CASSENPGVAAGGDQPQHF.

CDR3 residues: CASRNDRGQGDEQYF. The CDR3 coding sequence is TGTGCCAGCAGAAATGACAGGGGGCAGGGCGACGAGCAGTACTTC. The V gene is TRBV28, the J gene TRBJ2-7; TRBD1 aligns across 10 bases. Trimming removed 6 bases from V and 5 bases from J; junction bases left unmatched: 10. In germline, CDR1 is MDHEN, CDR2 SYDVKM. The CDR3 has 15 residues.

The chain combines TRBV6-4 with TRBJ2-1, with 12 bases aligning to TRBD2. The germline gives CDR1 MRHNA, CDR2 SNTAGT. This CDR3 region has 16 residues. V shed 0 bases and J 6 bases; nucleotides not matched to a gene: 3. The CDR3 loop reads CASSDSTSGGCNEQFF. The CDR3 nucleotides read TGTGCCAGCAGTGACTCGACTAGCGGGGGATGCAATGAGCAGTTCTTC.

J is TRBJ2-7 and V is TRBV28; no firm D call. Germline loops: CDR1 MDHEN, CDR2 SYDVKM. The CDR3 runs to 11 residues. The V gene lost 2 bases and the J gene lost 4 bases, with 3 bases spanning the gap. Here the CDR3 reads CASSLKYEQYF. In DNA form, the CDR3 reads TGTGCCAGCAGTTTAAAGTACGAGCAGTACTTC.

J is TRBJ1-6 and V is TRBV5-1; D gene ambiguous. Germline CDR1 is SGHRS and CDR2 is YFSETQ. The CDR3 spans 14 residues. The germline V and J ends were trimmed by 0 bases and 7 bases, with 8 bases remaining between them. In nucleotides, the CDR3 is TGCGCCAGCAGCTTGGTTCCAGTAAATTCACCCCTCCACTTT. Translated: CASSLVPVNSPLHF.

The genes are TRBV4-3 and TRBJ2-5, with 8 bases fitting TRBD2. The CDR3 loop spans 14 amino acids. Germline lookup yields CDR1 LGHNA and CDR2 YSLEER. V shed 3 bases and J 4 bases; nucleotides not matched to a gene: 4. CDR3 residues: CASSHGLARETQYF. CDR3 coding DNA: TGCGCCAGCAGCCATGGACTAGCCCGAGAGACCCAGTACTTC.

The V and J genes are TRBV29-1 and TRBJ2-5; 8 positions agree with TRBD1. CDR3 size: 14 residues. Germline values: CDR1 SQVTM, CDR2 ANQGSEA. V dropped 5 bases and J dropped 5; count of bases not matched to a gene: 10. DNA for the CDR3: TGCAGCGTTTTGCCAGGGGGCGCGGGGGAGACCCAGTACTTC. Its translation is CSVLPGGAGETQYF.

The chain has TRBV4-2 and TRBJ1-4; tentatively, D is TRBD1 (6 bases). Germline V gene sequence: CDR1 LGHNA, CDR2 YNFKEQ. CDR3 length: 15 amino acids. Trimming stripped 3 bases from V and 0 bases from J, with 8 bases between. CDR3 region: CASSQRGATNEKLFF. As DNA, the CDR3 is TGTGCCAGCAGCCAGAGGGGGGCAACTAATGAAAAACTGTTTTTT.

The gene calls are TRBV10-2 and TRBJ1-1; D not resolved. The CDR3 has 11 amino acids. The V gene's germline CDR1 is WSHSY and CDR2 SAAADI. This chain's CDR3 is CVAGLDTEAFF. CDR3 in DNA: TGCGTCGCAGGACTCGACACTGAAGCTTTCTTT.

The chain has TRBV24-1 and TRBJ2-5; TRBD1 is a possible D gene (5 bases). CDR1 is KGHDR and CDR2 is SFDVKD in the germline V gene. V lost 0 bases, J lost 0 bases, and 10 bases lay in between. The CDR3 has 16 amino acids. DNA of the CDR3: TGTGCCACCAGTGATTTGGGGCAGGGTAACCAAGAGACCCAGTACTTC. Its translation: CATSDLGQGNQETQYF.

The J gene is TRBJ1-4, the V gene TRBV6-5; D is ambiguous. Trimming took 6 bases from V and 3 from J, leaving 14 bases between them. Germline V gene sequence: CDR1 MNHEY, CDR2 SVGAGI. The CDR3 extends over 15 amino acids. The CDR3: CASSHFAEPNEKLFF. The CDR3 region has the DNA TGTGCCAGCAGCCACTTTGCAGAGCCTAATGAAAAACTGTTTTTT.

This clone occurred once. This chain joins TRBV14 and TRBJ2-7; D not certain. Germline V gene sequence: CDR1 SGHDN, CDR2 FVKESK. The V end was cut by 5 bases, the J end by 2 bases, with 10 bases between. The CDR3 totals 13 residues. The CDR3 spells CASSTHDPYEQYF. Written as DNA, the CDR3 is TGTGCCAGCAGCACACACGACCCCTACGAGCAGTACTTC.

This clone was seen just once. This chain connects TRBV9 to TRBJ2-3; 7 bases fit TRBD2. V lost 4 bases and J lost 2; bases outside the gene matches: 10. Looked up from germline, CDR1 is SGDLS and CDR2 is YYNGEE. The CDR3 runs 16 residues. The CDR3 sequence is CASSLDSLAATDTQYF. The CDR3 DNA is TGTGCCAGCAGCCTCGATAGCCTAGCGGCCACAGATACGCAGTATTTT. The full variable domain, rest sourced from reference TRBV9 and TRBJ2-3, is DSGVTQTPKHLITATGQRVTLRCSPRSGDLSVYWYQQSLDQGLQFLIQYYNGEERAKGNILERFSAQQFPDLHSELNLSSLELGDSALYFCASSLDSLAATDTQYFGPGTRLTVL.

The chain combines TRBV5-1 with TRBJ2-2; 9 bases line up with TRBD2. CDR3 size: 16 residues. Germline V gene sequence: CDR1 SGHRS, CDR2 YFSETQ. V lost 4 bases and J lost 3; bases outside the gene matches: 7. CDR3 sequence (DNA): TGCGCCAGCAGCAAGTTAGCGGGAGTCCACACCGGGGAGCTGTTTTTT. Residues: CASSKLAGVHTGELFF.

The CDR3 coding sequence is TGTGCCAGCAGCTTGGCCGGAACCGGGGAGCTGTTTTTT. Encoded protein: CASSLAGTGELFF. The rearrangement joins TRBV5-4 to TRBJ2-2; D uncertain. This CDR3 contains 13 residues. Deletions cut 0 bases from V and 5 bases from J, with 5 bases between. Germline V gene lookup returns CDR1 SGHNT and CDR2 YYREEE (reference sequence).

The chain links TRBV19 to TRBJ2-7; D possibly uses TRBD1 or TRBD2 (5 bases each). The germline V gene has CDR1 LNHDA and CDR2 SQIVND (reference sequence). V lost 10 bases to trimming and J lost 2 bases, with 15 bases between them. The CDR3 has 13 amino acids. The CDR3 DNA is TGTGCCACTCGGGACCTGCGCGCCTACGAGCAGTACTTC. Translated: CATRDLRAYEQYF.

CDR3 in amino acids: CASSPSGGGNEQFF. The CDR3 nucleotides are TGTGCCAGCAGCCCTAGCGGGGGGGGAAATGAGCAGTTCTTC. This chain connects TRBV9 to TRBJ2-1; 12 bases fit TRBD2. Germline loops: CDR1 SGDLS, CDR2 YYNGEE. This CDR3 comprises 14 residues. Trimming took 4 bases from V and 7 from J; bases not matched to a gene: 3.